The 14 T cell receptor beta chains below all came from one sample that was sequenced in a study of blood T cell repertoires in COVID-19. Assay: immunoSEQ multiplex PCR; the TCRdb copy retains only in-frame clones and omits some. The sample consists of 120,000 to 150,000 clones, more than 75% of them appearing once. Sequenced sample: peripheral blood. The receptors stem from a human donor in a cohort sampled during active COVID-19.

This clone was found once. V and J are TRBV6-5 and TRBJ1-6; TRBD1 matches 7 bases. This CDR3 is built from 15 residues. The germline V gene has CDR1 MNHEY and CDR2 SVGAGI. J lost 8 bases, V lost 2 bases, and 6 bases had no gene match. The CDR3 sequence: CASSYDRARDSPLHF. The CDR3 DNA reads TGTGCCAGCAGTTACGACAGGGCACGCGATTCACCCCTCCACTTT.

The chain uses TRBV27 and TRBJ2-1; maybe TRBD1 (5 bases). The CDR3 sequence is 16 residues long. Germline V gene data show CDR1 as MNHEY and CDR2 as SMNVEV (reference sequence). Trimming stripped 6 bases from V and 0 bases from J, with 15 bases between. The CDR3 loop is CASRIMTDTSYNEQFF. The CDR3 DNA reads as TGTGCCAGCAGGATTATGACAGATACCTCCTACAATGAGCAGTTCTTC.

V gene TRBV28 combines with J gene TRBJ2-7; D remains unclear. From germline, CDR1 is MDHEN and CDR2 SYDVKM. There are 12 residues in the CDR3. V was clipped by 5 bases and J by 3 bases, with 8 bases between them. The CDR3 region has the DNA TGTGCCAGCAGTGCTGTCTACTACGAGCAGTACTTC. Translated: CASSAVYYEQYF.

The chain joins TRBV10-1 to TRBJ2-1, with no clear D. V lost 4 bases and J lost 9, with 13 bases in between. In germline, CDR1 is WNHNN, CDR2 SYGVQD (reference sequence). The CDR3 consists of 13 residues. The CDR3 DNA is TGCGCCAGCAGTGGACCAGCGATGGTTGAGCAGTTCTTC. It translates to CASSGPAMVEQFF.

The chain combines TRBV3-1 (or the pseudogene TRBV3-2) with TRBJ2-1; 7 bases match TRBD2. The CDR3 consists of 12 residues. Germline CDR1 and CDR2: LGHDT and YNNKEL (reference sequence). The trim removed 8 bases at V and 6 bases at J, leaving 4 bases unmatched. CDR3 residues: CASGRVANEQFF. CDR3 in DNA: TGTGCCAGCGGGAGGGTGGCCAATGAGCAGTTCTTC.

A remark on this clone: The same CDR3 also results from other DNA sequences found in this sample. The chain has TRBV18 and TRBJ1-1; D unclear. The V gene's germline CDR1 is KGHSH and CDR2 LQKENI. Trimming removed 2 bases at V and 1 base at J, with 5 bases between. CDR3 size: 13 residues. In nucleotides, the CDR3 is TGTGCCAGCTCACCAGCGGGGAACACTGAAGCTTTCTTT. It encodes CASSPAGNTEAFF.

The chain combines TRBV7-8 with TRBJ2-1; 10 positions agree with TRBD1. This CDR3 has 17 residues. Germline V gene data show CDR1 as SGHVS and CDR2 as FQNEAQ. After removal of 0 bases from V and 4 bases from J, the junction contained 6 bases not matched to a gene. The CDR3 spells CASSLAGTGALYNEQFF. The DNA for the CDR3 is TGTGCCAGCAGCTTAGCGGGGACAGGGGCGCTATACAATGAGCAGTTCTTC.

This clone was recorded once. The CDR3 DNA follows: TGTGCCAGCAGTTTAACCCCGAGACTCGAGCAGTTCTTC. Translating it yields CASSLTPRLEQFF. The chain recombines TRBV27 with TRBJ2-1; D gene unclear. The CDR3 totals 13 residues. Germline CDR1 and CDR2: MNHEY and SMNVEV (reference sequence). V was cut by 2 bases and J by 10 bases, with 12 bases left in between.

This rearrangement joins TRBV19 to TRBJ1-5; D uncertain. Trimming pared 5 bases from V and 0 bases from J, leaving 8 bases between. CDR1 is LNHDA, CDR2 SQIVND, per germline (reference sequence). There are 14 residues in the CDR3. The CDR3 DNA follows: TGTGCCAGTAGTCCGGTGAATAGCAATCAGCCCCAGCATTTT. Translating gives CASSPVNSNQPQHF.

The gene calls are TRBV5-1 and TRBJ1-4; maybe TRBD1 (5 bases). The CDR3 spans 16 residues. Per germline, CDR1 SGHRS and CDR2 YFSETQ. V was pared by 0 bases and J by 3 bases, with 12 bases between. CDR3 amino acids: CASSLEGRGSNEKLFF. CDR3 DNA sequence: TGCGCCAGCAGCTTGGAGGGGCGGGGATCTAATGAAAAACTGTTTTTT.

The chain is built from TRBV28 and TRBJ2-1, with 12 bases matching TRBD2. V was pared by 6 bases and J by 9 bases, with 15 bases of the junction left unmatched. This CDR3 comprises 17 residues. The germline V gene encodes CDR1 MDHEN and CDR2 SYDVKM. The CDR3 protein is CASSLGLAGIRIGEQFF. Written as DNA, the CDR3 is TGTGCCAGCAGCCTCGGACTAGCGGGAATCCGTATTGGTGAGCAGTTCTTC.

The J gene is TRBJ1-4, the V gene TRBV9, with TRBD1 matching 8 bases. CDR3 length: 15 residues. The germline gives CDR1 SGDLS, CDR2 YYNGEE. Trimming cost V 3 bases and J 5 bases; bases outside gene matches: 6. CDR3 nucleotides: TGTGCCAGCAGCGCCGGACAGGGAAGGAATGAAAAACTGTTTTTT. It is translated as CASSAGQGRNEKLFF.

As DNA, the CDR3 is TGTGCCAGCAGCCAAACTAGCGGGGGGTTGGATGAGCAGTTCTTC. It codes for CASSQTSGGLDEQFF. V gene TRBV4-2 combines with J gene TRBJ2-1; 12 nucleotides agree with TRBD2. J gave up 8 bases and V 2 bases, and 4 bases lay outside the gene matches. The CDR3 loop spans 15 amino acids. Germline lookup yields CDR1 LGHNA and CDR2 YNFKEQ.

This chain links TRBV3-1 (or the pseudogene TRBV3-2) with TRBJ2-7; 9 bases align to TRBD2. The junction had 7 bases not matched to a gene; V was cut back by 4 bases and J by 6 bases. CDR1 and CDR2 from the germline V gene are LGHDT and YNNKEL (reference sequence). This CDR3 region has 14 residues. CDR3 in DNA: TGTGCCAGCAGCCTACGCGGACTAGCGAGCGAGCAGTACTTC. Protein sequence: CASSLRGLASEQYF.